This T cell receptor beta chain was retrieved from a study of human T cells and chemical hapten exposure. TCRdb re-derived calls from the RACE reads in MiXCR, one entry per CDR3 protein. In the table there are some 110,000 distinct CDR3 sequences, around 11% of which are singletons. The trim removed 6 bases at V and 4 bases at J, leaving 11 bases unmatched. The CDR3 sequence is 14 residues long. From germline, CDR1 is SQVTM and CDR2 ANQGSEA. Stated time point: patch test 3, about 24 weeks after DPC sensitization. Treatment given: therapeutic diphenylcyclopropenone sensitization with weekly scalp DPC. This TCR was recovered from a woman between 45 and 60 years old with alopecia areata. Some clones in this sample may be carry-over from other donors' samples. Sequenced material: whole blood, taken in connection with sensitization to the hapten diphenylcyclopropenone (DPC). The chain employs TRBV29-1 and TRBJ1-2, with TRBD1 matching 7 bases. CDR3 loop: CSVGDQGGGYGYTF. The CDR3 nucleotides are TGCAGCGTGGGGGACCAGGGGGGAGGCTATGGCTACACCTTC.